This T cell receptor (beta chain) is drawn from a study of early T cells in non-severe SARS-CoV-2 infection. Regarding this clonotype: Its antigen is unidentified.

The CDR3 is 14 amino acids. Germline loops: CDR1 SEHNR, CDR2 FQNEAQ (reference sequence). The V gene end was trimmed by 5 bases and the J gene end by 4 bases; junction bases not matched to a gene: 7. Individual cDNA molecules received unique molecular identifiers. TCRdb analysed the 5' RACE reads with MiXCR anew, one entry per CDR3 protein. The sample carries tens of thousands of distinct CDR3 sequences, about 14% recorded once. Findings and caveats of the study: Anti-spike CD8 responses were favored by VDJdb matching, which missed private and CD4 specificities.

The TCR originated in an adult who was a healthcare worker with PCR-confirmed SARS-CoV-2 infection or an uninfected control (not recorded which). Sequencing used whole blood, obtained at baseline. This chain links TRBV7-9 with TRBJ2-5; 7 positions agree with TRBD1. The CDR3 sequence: CASSLDRAGETQYF. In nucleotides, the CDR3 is TGTGCCAGCAGCCTAGACAGGGCGGGAGAGACCCAGTACTTC.